Presented here are 8 T cell receptor beta chains from one specimen sequenced in a study of T cells in Graves' hyperthyroidism and ophthalmopathy. The source material, RNA transcripts, was used to amplify TCR beta CDR3 regions. The primer set for the first-round RT-PCR of the TCR CDR3 was HTBI. TCRdb reprocessed the multiplex PCR reads with MiXCR, giving one entry per CDR3 protein. The table includes 300,000 to 450,000 distinct CDR3 sequences, approximately 18% detected once. The sample comprised blood. The receptor source for this set is a woman aged 25 to 45 with Graves' hyperthyroidism that later progressed to Graves' ophthalmopathy.

In its sample, this clonotype was seen many times. The CDR3 nucleotides are TGTGCCTCAACGGGCCGGTATAATTCACCCCTCCACTTT. Translating gives CASTGRYNSPLHF. The J gene is TRBJ1-6, the V gene TRBV30; D remains ambiguous. The CDR3 consists of 13 residues. Trimming took 7 bases from V and 4 from J, leaving 11 bases between them. CDR1 is GTSNPN and CDR2 is SVGIG in the germline V gene (reference sequence).

This clonotype came up a few times. This chain links TRBV2 with TRBJ1-3; D gene uncertain. Germline-derived CDR1 and CDR2 are SNHLY and FYNNEI. The CDR3 is 14 amino acids. Trimming pared 7 bases from V and 0 bases from J, leaving 10 bases between. The chain's CDR3 is CASTHLSSGNTIYF. DNA of the CDR3: TGTGCCAGCACCCACTTGAGCTCTGGAAACACCATATATTTT.

Ten or more counts support this clonotype. The J gene is TRBJ2-4, the V gene TRBV28, with D possibly matching TRBD2 (6 bases). Germline V gene sequence: CDR1 MDHEN, CDR2 SYDVKM. The CDR3 extends over 14 amino acids. Trimming shortened V by 4 bases and J by 5 bases, and 12 bases separated the two germline ends. DNA for the CDR3: TGTGCCAGCAGTTCGTGGGGGGAAGAAAACATTCAGTACTTC. It codes for CASSSWGEENIQYF.

This clonotype was seen repeatedly, ten times or more. V usage is TRBV27 and J usage is TRBJ2-3; 9 positions agree with TRBD1. Trimming removed 5 bases from V and 5 bases from J; junction bases left unmatched: 11. Germline loops: CDR1 MNHEY, CDR2 SMNVEV (reference sequence). The CDR3 is made up of 16 amino acids. CDR3 sequence (DNA): TGTGCCAGCAGTGGCCACGGGACAGGGAGTAGAGATACGCAGTATTTT. This encodes CASSGHGTGSRDTQYF.

The rearrangement links TRBV5-1 to TRBJ2-2; D is unresolved. This CDR3 comprises 12 residues. The V gene lost 4 bases and the J gene lost 5 bases, with 6 bases spanning the gap. The germline CDR1 and CDR2 sequences are SGHRS and YFSETQ. The DNA of the CDR3 is TGCGCCAGCAGCGGGTGGACCGGGGAGCTGTTTTTT. Protein product: CASSGWTGELFF.

This clonotype showed up many times. The gene calls are TRBV6-1 and TRBJ2-7, with D perhaps given as TRBD1 or TRBD2 (5 bases each). V dropped 0 bases and J dropped 2 bases, with 11 bases sitting between them. The germline V gene encodes CDR1 MNHNS and CDR2 SASEGT. CDR3 length equals 15 residues. CDR3 loop: CASSEATGTTYEQYF. CDR3 nucleotide sequence: TGTGCCAGCAGTGAAGCCACCGGGACCACCTACGAGCAGTACTTC.

This clonotype was picked up many times. The chain recombines TRBV2 with TRBJ2-5, with D tentatively TRBD1 (6 bases). CDR3 size: 14 residues. With 6 bases removed from V and 2 bases from J, the gap between germline ends came to 13 bases. Germline V gene data show CDR1 as SNHLY and CDR2 as FYNNEI. The CDR3 bases are TGTGCCAGCAGCTCTCAGGGGATTCAAGAGACCCAGTACTTC. Translating gives CASSSQGIQETQYF.

This clonotype was recorded only once. The rearrangement uses TRBV20-1 and TRBJ1-1; TRBD1 might be the D (6 bases). Deletions cut 6 bases from V and 1 base from J, with 18 bases between. The CDR3 is 15 amino acids. The germline CDR1 and CDR2 sequences are DFQATT and SNEGSKA (reference sequence). As DNA, the CDR3 is TGCAGTGCGACTGGCGGGGGCGGAGGGAACACTGAAGCTTTCTTT. It translates to CSATGGGGGNTEAFF.